This is a list of T cell receptor beta chains from one sample in a study of cytomegalovirus exposure and HLA in healthy donors. Measured with immunoSEQ multiplex PCR; TCRdb has only the in-frame clones, and not every one. The profile shows 130,000 or so clones, more than 60% of them singletons. The sample taken for sequencing was PBMCs. The receptors originated from a woman aged 35 to 49 in good health and CMV-seropositive. Both conserved end residues are part of each CDR3. The order of the fields is J gene, V gene, clone size, D gene, CDR3 protein, CDR3 DNA. D genes are given only for firm matches. The size of a clone is reported for some rows only, either as once, few or many, or as a class for expanded clones.

j_call: TRBJ2-1; v_call: TRBV11-2; clone_size: .; d_call: TRBD1; cdr3_aa: CASSSTGIYNEQFF; cdr3_nt: TGTGCCAGCAGCTCGACAGGGATTTACAATGAGCAGTTCTTC
j_call: TRBJ2-1; v_call: TRBV9; clone_size: .; d_call: TRBD2; cdr3_aa: CASSGTIAGGSNEQFF; cdr3_nt: TGTGCCAGCAGCGGGACGATAGCGGGAGGTAGCAATGAGCAGTTCTTC
j_call: TRBJ2-7; v_call: TRBV21-1; clone_size: .; d_call: .; cdr3_aa: CASSKEQEAGFIPGEQYF; cdr3_nt: TGTGCCAGCAGCAAAGAACAGGAAGCGGGGTTCATTCCTGGCGAGCAGTACTTC
j_call: TRBJ1-2; v_call: TRBV4-1; clone_size: .; d_call: .; cdr3_aa: CASSQGDKLNYGYTF; cdr3_nt: TGCGCCAGCAGCCAAGGTGACAAGCTTAACTATGGCTACACCTTC
j_call: TRBJ2-1; v_call: TRBV28; clone_size: .; d_call: .; cdr3_aa: CASRGQSYNEQFF; cdr3_nt: TGTGCCAGCAGAGGACAGTCCTACAATGAGCAGTTCTTC
j_call: TRBJ1-1; v_call: TRBV30; clone_size: .; d_call: .; cdr3_aa: CAWHPGLSRGQNTEAFF; cdr3_nt: TGTGCCTGGCACCCGGGTCTAAGCCGAGGTCAAAACACTGAAGCTTTCTTT
j_call: TRBJ1-6; v_call: TRBV15; clone_size: .; d_call: TRBD1; cdr3_aa: CATSREPGTGDSPLHF; cdr3_nt: TGTGCCACCAGCAGAGAACCCGGGACAGGGGATTCACCCCTCCACTTT
j_call: TRBJ1-2; v_call: TRBV14; clone_size: .; d_call: TRBD1; cdr3_aa: CASSQASGQGVRYGYTF; cdr3_nt: TGTGCCAGCAGCCAAGCCTCCGGACAGGGGGTTCGCTATGGCTACACCTTC
j_call: TRBJ1-3; v_call: TRBV28; clone_size: .; d_call: .; cdr3_aa: CASSRQVFSGNTIYF; cdr3_nt: TGTGCCAGCAGCCGACAGGTTTTCTCTGGAAACACCATATATTTT
j_call: TRBJ1-5; v_call: TRBV30; clone_size: .; d_call: TRBD1; cdr3_aa: CAWSVRGQGARGNQPQHF; cdr3_nt: TGTGCCTGGAGTGTACGGGGGCAGGGGGCGAGGGGCAATCAGCCCCAGCATTTT
j_call: TRBJ2-3; v_call: TRBV18; clone_size: .; d_call: .; cdr3_aa: CASSPNAGDTQYF; cdr3_nt: TGTGCCAGCTCACCGAACGCAGGGGATACGCAGTATTTT
j_call: TRBJ1-1; v_call: TRBV18; clone_size: .; d_call: .; cdr3_aa: CASSMSGGEYRGTEAFF; cdr3_nt: TGTGCCAGCTCAATGAGTGGAGGGGAGTATCGCGGCACTGAAGCTTTCTTT
j_call: TRBJ2-1; v_call: TRBV19; clone_size: .; d_call: .; cdr3_aa: CASSRGQGRAGANNEQFF; cdr3_nt: TGTGCCAGTAGTAGAGGACAGGGACGTGCGGGGGCGAACAATGAGCAGTTCTTC
j_call: TRBJ1-2; v_call: TRBV11-1; clone_size: .; d_call: .; cdr3_aa: CASSLQTGDYGYTF; cdr3_nt: TGTGCCAGCAGCTTGCAGACAGGCGATTATGGCTACACCTTC
j_call: TRBJ2-1; v_call: TRBV6-5; clone_size: .; d_call: .; cdr3_aa: CASSSTVNEQFF; cdr3_nt: TGTGCCAGCAGTTCCACGGTGAATGAGCAGTTCTTC
j_call: TRBJ1-1; v_call: TRBV27; clone_size: .; d_call: TRBD1; cdr3_aa: CASSLTGGNTEAFF; cdr3_nt: TGTGCCAGCAGTTTGACAGGGGGGAACACTGAAGCTTTCTTT
j_call: TRBJ2-1; v_call: TRBV19; clone_size: .; d_call: TRBD1; cdr3_aa: CASSFPGGLSSYNEQFF; cdr3_nt: TGTGCCAGTAGTTTCCCAGGGGGCTTGAGTTCCTACAATGAGCAGTTCTTC
j_call: TRBJ2-3; v_call: TRBV27; clone_size: .; d_call: .; cdr3_aa: CASSTDGESTDTQYF; cdr3_nt: TGTGCCAGCAGCACCGACGGAGAAAGCACAGATACGCAGTATTTT
j_call: TRBJ2-6; v_call: TRBV28; clone_size: once; d_call: TRBD2; cdr3_aa: CASRGGSSGANVLTF; cdr3_nt: TGTGCCAGCCGCGGGGGGAGCTCTGGGGCCAACGTCCTGACTTTC
j_call: TRBJ2-7; v_call: TRBV7-3; clone_size: once; d_call: TRBD2; cdr3_aa: CASSSGTSGSGYEQYF; cdr3_nt: TGTGCCAGCAGCTCGGGGACTAGCGGGAGTGGCTACGAGCAGTACTTC
j_call: TRBJ2-3; v_call: TRBV7-8; clone_size: once; d_call: TRBD2; cdr3_aa: CASSLAAIGLVPDTQYF; cdr3_nt: TGTGCCAGCAGCTTAGCAGCTATAGGACTAGTCCCAGATACGCAGTATTTT
j_call: TRBJ1-1; v_call: TRBV28; clone_size: few; d_call: .; cdr3_aa: CASSPLGLYTEAFF; cdr3_nt: TGTGCCAGCAGTCCCTTGGGACTGTACACTGAAGCTTTCTTT